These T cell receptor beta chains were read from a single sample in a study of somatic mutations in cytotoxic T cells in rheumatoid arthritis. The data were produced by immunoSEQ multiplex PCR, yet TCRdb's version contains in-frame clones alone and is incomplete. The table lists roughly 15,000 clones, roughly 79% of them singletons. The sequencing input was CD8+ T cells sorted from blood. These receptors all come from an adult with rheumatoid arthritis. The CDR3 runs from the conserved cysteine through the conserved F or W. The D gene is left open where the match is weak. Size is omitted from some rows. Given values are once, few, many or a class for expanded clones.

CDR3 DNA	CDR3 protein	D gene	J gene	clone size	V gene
TGTGCCTGTGCTCTTTTCGGGAGGGGCGCGTATGAAAAACTGTTTTTT	CACALFGRGAYEKLFF	.	TRBJ1-4	.	TRBV30
TGTGCCAGCAGTTCCTTCCCCCCCCTCCCCGGGACGGAAAACTATGGCTACACCTTC	CASSSFPPLPGTENYGYTF	.	TRBJ1-2	.	TRBV27
TGTGCCAGCAGTGAACTAGCGGGAGAGGGTAGCACAGATACGCAGTATTTT	CASSELAGEGSTDTQYF	TRBD2	TRBJ2-3	.	TRBV6-4
TGTGCCAGCACACAGGTAACCATCTACGAGCAGTACTTC	CASTQVTIYEQYF	.	TRBJ2-7	.	TRBV19
TGTGCCAGCAGCTTAGCAGGGACAAAGAGTGGCTACACCTTC	CASSLAGTKSGYTF	.	TRBJ1-2	.	TRBV11-2
TGTGCCAGCAGCCGGGACAGCTCCTACGAGCAGTACTTC	CASSRDSSYEQYF	TRBD1	TRBJ2-7	few	TRBV7-9
TGCGCCAGCAGTCAACTAACTCGACAGGGTCATCATCAGCCCCAGCATTTT	CASSQLTRQGHHQPQHF	TRBD1	TRBJ1-5	few	TRBV23-1
TGTGCCAGCATACAGGGAGCCGGGCAGCCCCAGCATTTT	CASIQGAGQPQHF	.	TRBJ1-5	few	TRBV6-1
TGTGCCAGCAGCCAATACAATGAGCAGTTCTTC	CASSQYNEQFF	.	TRBJ2-1	few	TRBV27
TGCAGCGTTGAAGTTTACTATGGCTACACCTTC	CSVEVYYGYTF	.	TRBJ1-2	.	TRBV29-1
TGTGCCAGTAGTATTTGGACAGCATCTGATCAGCCCCAGCATTTT	CASSIWTASDQPQHF	.	TRBJ1-5	.	TRBV19
TGTGCCAGCATCAAGAGGGTTAGCAATCAGCCCCAGCATTTT	CASIKRVSNQPQHF	.	TRBJ1-5	.	TRBV5-8
TGTGCCAGCAGTACCAGACAGGACGCCGCCTACGAGCAGTACTTC	CASSTRQDAAYEQYF	.	TRBJ2-7	.	TRBV6-1
TGTGCCAGCAGGATAGGTCCTAACACTGAAGCTTTCTTT	CASRIGPNTEAFF	.	TRBJ1-1	.	TRBV6-1